These 10 T cell receptor beta chains originate from one sample sequenced in a study of CD8 T cells in Susac syndrome. RNA was extracted with the RNeasy kit, and a quantity of about 0.45 to 1 ug was reverse transcribed using random hexamers. TCRdb re-called the immunoSEQ multiplex PCR reads with MiXCR, one entry per CDR3 protein. The data show some 190,000 distinct CDR3 sequences, 90% to 95% seen once. Sequencing used CD4+ T cells from PBMCs. These receptors all stem from a human donor in good health.

The chain recombines TRBV23-1 with TRBJ2-7; D unclear. TRBV23-1 is noted as an ORF with a role that remains uncertain. This CDR3 is built from 18 residues. V was trimmed by 6 bases and J by 0 bases, leaving 24 bases between them. CDR3: CASSHWERAHGDSYEQYF. CDR3 sequence (DNA): TGCGCCAGCAGCCACTGGGAACGGGCGCATGGGGACTCCTACGAGCAGTACTTC.

J is TRBJ1-2 and V is TRBV3-1; weak D call: TRBD1 (5 bases). Germline V lookup: CDR1 LGHDT, CDR2 YNNKEL (reference sequence). V was clipped by 3 bases and J by 12 bases, with 14 bases between them. The CDR3 is 12 residues long. The DNA of the CDR3 is TGTGCCAGCAGCCACCCCCAGGGCGTCAACACCTTC. Its translation: CASSHPQGVNTF.

The CDR3 DNA is TGCAGTGCTAGAGAGGCTAGCGGGGCGCATACGCAGTATTTT. Translation gives CSAREASGAHTQYF. The chain has TRBV20-1 and TRBJ2-3; 9 bases line up with TRBD2. The CDR3 runs to 14 residues. V gave up 0 bases and J gave up 7 bases; unmatched junction bases: 5. Looked up from germline, CDR1 is DFQATT and CDR2 is SNEGSKA (reference sequence).

The gene calls are TRBV28 and TRBJ1-5; no clear D. Germline V gene sequence: CDR1 MDHEN, CDR2 SYDVKM. V gave up 10 bases and J gave up 6 bases, with 13 bases separating them. The CDR3 spans 12 residues. The CDR3 region is CATQRMGQPQHF. The CDR3, as DNA: TGTGCCACCCAAAGAATGGGTCAGCCCCAGCATTTT.

The chain has TRBV5-1 and TRBJ2-7; the D gene is possibly TRBD2 (5 bases). The CDR3 runs 14 residues. In germline, CDR1 is SGHRS, CDR2 YFSETQ. V shed 4 bases and J shed 0 bases, with 11 bases lying between them. The CDR3 region is CASSPLGNSYEQYF. The CDR3 nucleotides read TGCGCCAGCAGCCCCCTCGGGAACTCCTACGAGCAGTACTTC.

The chain recombines TRBV9 with TRBJ2-5, with D possibly matching TRBD2 (5 bases). Trimming cost V 0 bases and J 7 bases, with 16 bases left between them. The CDR3 sequence is 15 residues long. CDR1 is SGDLS and CDR2 is YYNGEE in the germline V gene. The CDR3 DNA sequence: TGTGCCAGCAGCGTAGGTGGCGTATCTCGGGGGACCCAGTACTTC. This gives the protein CASSVGGVSRGTQYF.

The chain uses TRBV12-3 or TRBV12-4 and TRBJ2-7; 7 positions agree with TRBD2. The V gene end was trimmed by 7 bases and the J gene end by 0 bases; junction bases not matched to a gene: 6. The CDR3 covers 14 residues. The CDR3 DNA follows: TGTGCCAGCACCCCGGGACTAAGCTCCTACGAGCAGTACTTC. It encodes CASTPGLSSYEQYF.

The CDR3 sequence: CAWRGQGIYEQYF. CDR3 coding DNA: TGTGCCTGGAGAGGACAGGGGATCTACGAGCAGTACTTC. The chain recombines TRBV30 with TRBJ2-7, with TRBD1 matching over 9 bases. Unmatched junction bases numbered 3, after V lost 3 bases and J lost 3 bases. CDR1 is GTSNPN and CDR2 is SVGIG in the germline V gene (reference sequence). This CDR3 is built from 13 residues.

The CDR3 sequence: CASMGQGYGETLHF. In DNA form, the CDR3 reads TGTGCCAGTATGGGGCAGGGGTATGGTGAAACCCTCCACTTT. The gene calls are TRBV7-9 and TRBJ1-6, with D possibly matching TRBD1 (6 bases). The germline V gene encodes CDR1 SEHNR and CDR2 FQNEAQ (reference sequence). CDR3 size: 14 residues. Trimming left V 9 bases short and J 14 bases short, with 23 bases between.

J is TRBJ2-7 and V is TRBV28; tentatively, D is TRBD2 (7 bases). Germline CDR1 reads MDHEN; CDR2 reads SYDVKM. The V end lost 4 bases, the J end lost 3 bases, and 10 bases lay between the germline ends. CDR3 length: 13 amino acids. The CDR3 DNA reads as TGTGCCAGCAGTTGGGGGGGGCTCTACGAGCAGTACGTC. It yields the protein CASSWGGLYEQYV.